The rows below give T cell receptor beta chains drawn from one sample of a study of CD8 T cell repertoires and HIV-1 epitope variants. Measured with immunoSEQ multiplex PCR; TCRdb has only the in-frame clones, and not every one. The sample holds tens of thousands of clones; more than 65% are singletons and the top ten take around 24%. Input material: uncultured baseline CD8+ T cells from peripheral blood mononuclear cells (PBMCs). These receptors were taken from a male donor with HIV. CDR3s include the opening cysteine and the closing phenylalanine or tryptophan. A D gene is named only where the DNA matches it firmly. The listing skips clone size in some rows; elsewhere it reads once, few, many or a size class.

J gene: TRBJ2-3; V gene: TRBV29-1; clone size: .; D gene: .; CDR3 protein: CSVSVSSTDTQYF; CDR3 DNA: TGCAGCGTTAGTGTATCAAGCACAGATACGCAGTATTTT
J gene: TRBJ2-5; V gene: TRBV7-2; clone size: .; D gene: TRBD1; CDR3 protein: CASSGRTGDQETQYF; CDR3 DNA: TGTGCCAGCAGCGGACGGACAGGGGATCAAGAGACCCAGTACTTC
J gene: TRBJ2-5; V gene: TRBV28; clone size: .; D gene: TRBD2; CDR3 protein: CASSSTLAGGTETQYF; CDR3 DNA: TGTGCCAGCAGTTCCACCCTAGCGGGAGGAACGGAGACCCAGTACTTC
J gene: TRBJ1-2; V gene: TRBV6-1; clone size: .; D gene: .; CDR3 protein: CASSPAARNIGYTF; CDR3 DNA: TGTGCCAGCAGTCCAGCCGCGCGGAATATAGGCTACACCTTC
J gene: TRBJ1-4; V gene: TRBV30; clone size: .; D gene: .; CDR3 protein: CAWTGTSSTNEKLFF; CDR3 DNA: TGTGCCTGGACAGGGACGTCCTCGACTAATGAAAAACTGTTTTTT
J gene: TRBJ2-7; V gene: TRBV7-2; clone size: .; D gene: .; CDR3 protein: CASSRWGDEQYF; CDR3 DNA: TGTGCCAGCAGCCGGTGGGGAGACGAGCAGTACTTC
J gene: TRBJ2-7; V gene: TRBV2; clone size: once; D gene: .; CDR3 protein: CASSVGALYEQYF; CDR3 DNA: TGTGCCAGCAGTGTTGGAGCCCTATACGAGCAGTACTTC
J gene: TRBJ2-1; V gene: TRBV27; clone size: few; D gene: .; CDR3 protein: CASTDDSNEQFF; CDR3 DNA: TGTGCCAGCACCGACGACAGCAATGAGCAGTTCTTC
J gene: TRBJ2-5; V gene: TRBV7-7; clone size: .; D gene: .; CDR3 protein: CASSLTGLQETQYF; CDR3 DNA: TGTGCCAGCAGCCTTACGGGACTCCAAGAGACCCAGTACTTC
J gene: TRBJ1-5; V gene: TRBV7-2; clone size: .; D gene: .; CDR3 protein: CASSSRVQTSNQPQHF; CDR3 DNA: TGTGCCAGCAGCTCTCGGGTACAGACGAGCAATCAGCCCCAGCATTTT
J gene: TRBJ2-7; V gene: TRBV28; clone size: .; D gene: TRBD2; CDR3 protein: CASSPGLAGREQYF; CDR3 DNA: TGTGCCAGCAGTCCGGGACTAGCGGGGCGAGAGCAGTACTTC
J gene: TRBJ1-5; V gene: TRBV28; clone size: .; D gene: .; CDR3 protein: CASSFNSNQPQHF; CDR3 DNA: TGTGCCAGCAGTTTTAACAGCAATCAGCCCCAGCATTTT
J gene: TRBJ2-1; V gene: TRBV2; clone size: few; D gene: .; CDR3 protein: CASSEVLPGSSYNNEQFF; CDR3 DNA: TGTGCCAGCAGTGAAGTGCTACCCGGTAGCTCCTACAATAATGAGCAGTTCTTC
J gene: TRBJ2-7; V gene: TRBV5-1; clone size: once; D gene: TRBD2; CDR3 protein: CASSSRKAGGFYYEQYF; CDR3 DNA: TGCGCCAGCAGCTCCCGTAAAGCGGGAGGCTTTTACTACGAGCAGTACTTC
J gene: TRBJ1-2; V gene: TRBV7-9; clone size: once; D gene: TRBD1; CDR3 protein: CASSFGDRNYGYTF; CDR3 DNA: TGTGCCAGCAGCTTCGGGGACAGGAACTATGGCTACACCTTC
J gene: TRBJ2-5; V gene: TRBV7-2; clone size: .; D gene: TRBD2; CDR3 protein: CASSFLAGGQETQYF; CDR3 DNA: TGTGCCAGCAGCTTTTTAGCGGGAGGCCAAGAGACCCAGTACTTC
J gene: TRBJ1-5; V gene: TRBV2; clone size: .; D gene: .; CDR3 protein: CASSEDLNQPQHF; CDR3 DNA: TGTGCCAGCAGTGAAGACCTCAATCAGCCCCAGCATTTT
J gene: TRBJ2-5; V gene: TRBV14; clone size: .; D gene: TRBD1; CDR3 protein: CASSLRQGAQETQYF; CDR3 DNA: TGTGCCAGCAGCTTACGACAGGGGGCCCAAGAGACCCAGTACTTC
J gene: TRBJ2-1; V gene: TRBV9; clone size: .; D gene: .; CDR3 protein: CASSAPPGNEQFF; CDR3 DNA: TGTGCCAGCAGCGCCCCGCCGGGGAATGAGCAGTTCTTC
J gene: TRBJ1-3; V gene: TRBV28; clone size: .; D gene: .; CDR3 protein: CASSLSGTESSGNTIYF; CDR3 DNA: TGTGCCAGCAGTTTGTCCGGGACCGAGTCCTCTGGAAACACCATATATTTT
J gene: TRBJ2-1; V gene: TRBV19; clone size: .; D gene: TRBD2; CDR3 protein: CASSIRTSGTYNEQFF; CDR3 DNA: TGTGCCAGTAGTATACGGACTAGCGGGACCTACAATGAGCAGTTCTTC
J gene: TRBJ2-6; V gene: TRBV19; clone size: .; D gene: TRBD1; CDR3 protein: CASSIATGMGANVLTF; CDR3 DNA: TGTGCCAGTAGTATCGCGACAGGGATGGGGGCCAACGTCCTGACTTTC
J gene: TRBJ2-7; V gene: TRBV5-1; clone size: .; D gene: TRBD1; CDR3 protein: CASSGDRAYEQYF; CDR3 DNA: TGCGCCAGCAGCGGGGACAGGGCCTACGAGCAGTACTTC
J gene: TRBJ1-1; V gene: TRBV28; clone size: .; D gene: TRBD1; CDR3 protein: CASSSGGTEAFF; CDR3 DNA: TGTGCCAGCAGTTCAGGGGGCACTGAAGCTTTCTTT
J gene: TRBJ1-3; V gene: TRBV6-1; clone size: .; D gene: .; CDR3 protein: CASSEQGFGNTIYF; CDR3 DNA: TGTGCCAGCAGTGAACAGGGGTTCGGAAACACCATATATTTT
J gene: TRBJ2-5; V gene: TRBV14; clone size: .; D gene: .; CDR3 protein: CASSLGPWGPETQYF; CDR3 DNA: TGTGCCAGCAGCCTGGGCCCCTGGGGTCCAGAGACCCAGTACTTC
J gene: TRBJ2-5; V gene: TRBV11-2; clone size: few; D gene: .; CDR3 protein: CASSSYYGEETQYF; CDR3 DNA: TGTGCCAGCAGCTCGTACTACGGGGAGGAGACCCAGTACTTC
J gene: TRBJ2-1; V gene: TRBV15; clone size: .; D gene: .; CDR3 protein: CATSREGGPHNEQFF; CDR3 DNA: TGTGCCACCAGCAGAGAGGGGGGTCCCCACAATGAGCAGTTCTTC
J gene: TRBJ2-5; V gene: TRBV29-1; clone size: .; D gene: .; CDR3 protein: CSAREYQETQYF; CDR3 DNA: TGCAGCGCCCGGGAGTACCAAGAGACCCAGTACTTC
J gene: TRBJ2-7; V gene: TRBV5-6; clone size: many; D gene: .; CDR3 protein: CASSSTGRAAEQYF; CDR3 DNA: TGTGCCAGCAGCTCAACAGGCCGCGCCGCCGAGCAGTACTTC
J gene: TRBJ1-2; V gene: TRBV28; clone size: .; D gene: TRBD1; CDR3 protein: CASSPQGSPGTYGYTF; CDR3 DNA: TGTGCCAGCAGTCCACAGGGGAGCCCGGGGACCTATGGCTACACCTTC